These 28 T cell receptor beta chains originate from one sample sequenced in a study of shared clonotypes between healthy human individuals. The table came from immunoSEQ multiplex PCR; TCRdb's copy has only in-frame clones and leaves some out. Among 2 million to 2.5 million clones listed, around 95% were seen once. Source material: naive CD4+ T cells sorted from blood. Specified subset: CD45RA+ positively selected. All receptors come from a young man in good health.

A note on this clone: Distinct nucleotide sequences in the sample also encode this CDR3. J is TRBJ2-1 and V is TRBV7-2, with D unresolved. The germline CDR1 and CDR2 sequences are SGHTA and FQGNSA. The CDR3 is 15 residues long. Deletions cut 0 bases from V and 0 bases from J, with 6 bases between. CDR3 protein: CASSLAGSSYNEQFF. CDR3 DNA: TGTGCCAGCAGCTTAGCCGGAAGCTCCTACAATGAGCAGTTCTTC.

The rearrangement joins TRBV6-1 to TRBJ2-2, with TRBD1 matching 7 bases. The CDR3 contains 15 residues. Germline V gene sequence: CDR1 MNHNS, CDR2 SASEGT. The J segment lost 5 bases and the V segment lost 5 bases, leaving 8 bases of the junction unmatched. CDR3 bases: TGTGCCAGCAGTCCAATGCACAGGGGTACCGGGGAGCTGTTTTTT. Translated: CASSPMHRGTGELFF.

The rearrangement uses TRBV2 and TRBJ2-1; 7 bases line up with TRBD1. The CDR3 contains 14 residues. Germline V gene data show CDR1 as SNHLY and CDR2 as FYNNEI. V trimming: 11 bases; J trimming: 1 base; junction bases outside the gene matches: 8. CDR3 DNA sequence: TGTGCCCCCAGAACAGGGGTATCCTACAATGAGCAGTTCTTC. The encoded protein is CAPRTGVSYNEQFF.

The gene calls are TRBV5-1 and TRBJ2-7; D is possibly TRBD1 or TRBD2 (6 bases each). Trimming took 5 bases from V and 5 from J, leaving 17 bases between them. The length of the CDR3 is 14 residues. Germline CDR1 SGHRS, CDR2 YFSETQ. CDR3 DNA sequence: TGCGCCAGCAGATTCGGGGAGGACAGCCACGAGCAGTACTTC. The encoded protein is CASRFGEDSHEQYF.

The genes are TRBV6-4 and TRBJ1-1; 8 bases line up with TRBD1. Germline values: CDR1 MRHNA, CDR2 SNTAGT. V lost 6 bases, J lost 3 bases, and 9 bases stayed unmatched. There are 15 residues in the CDR3. CDR3 bases: TGTGCCAGCAGCCCTGGGCAGGGGGCGTACACTGAAGCTTTCTTT. It codes for CASSPGQGAYTEAFF.

This sequence joins TRBV5-5 and TRBJ1-3; perhaps TRBD1 as D (6 bases). This CDR3 region has 16 residues. The V end lost 4 bases, the J end lost 0 bases, and 14 bases lay between the germline ends. Germline CDR1 SGHKS, CDR2 YYEKEE (reference sequence). The CDR3 sequence: CASSPWTASSGNTIYF. In nucleotides, the CDR3 is TGTGCCAGCAGCCCATGGACAGCCAGCTCTGGAAACACCATATATTTT.

The rearrangement uses TRBV28 and TRBJ1-1; D ambiguous. The V gene lost 8 bases and the J gene lost 1 base, with 14 bases spanning the gap. The CDR3 has 14 amino acids. CDR1 is MDHEN and CDR2 is SYDVKM in the germline V gene. DNA for the CDR3: TGTGCCAGCGGTTCAAATCCCCCGAACACTGAAGCTTTCTTT. Protein: CASGSNPPNTEAFF.

This chain links TRBV18 with TRBJ2-3; TRBD1 is a possible D gene (5 bases). V lost 0 bases and J lost 6, with 10 bases in between. CDR3 length: 14 amino acids. Germline values: CDR1 KGHSH, CDR2 LQKENI. CDR3 sequence (DNA): TGTGCCAGCTCACCACCACCAGGGCGGGATACGCAGTATTTT. It translates to CASSPPPGRDTQYF.

This chain uses TRBV5-1 with TRBJ2-7, with 8 bases lining up with TRBD1. The CDR3 spans 14 residues. The V gene's germline CDR1 is SGHRS and CDR2 YFSETQ. J gave up 0 bases and V 3 bases, and 2 bases lay outside the gene matches. CDR3: CASSWGQDSYEQYF. CDR3 DNA: TGCGCCAGCAGCTGGGGACAGGACTCCTACGAGCAGTACTTC.

The chain combines TRBV5-3 with TRBJ2-4, with D unresolved. TRBV5-3 carries the ORF label, with uncertain function. This CDR3 is built from 15 residues. V lost 4 bases to trimming and J lost 2 bases, with 13 bases between them. The CDR3 DNA sequence: TGTGCCAGAAGCCCACCCAGGAATCCCAAAAACATTCAGTACTTC. Translation gives CARSPPRNPKNIQYF.

The rearrangement links TRBV6-1 to TRBJ2-1, with 13 bases identical to TRBD2. This CDR3 contains 17 residues. Germline values: CDR1 MNHNS, CDR2 SASEGT. V dropped 3 bases and J dropped 8; count of bases not matched to a gene: 10. The CDR3 loop reads CASSDTSGRAGRDEQFF. The CDR3 coding sequence is TGTGCCAGCAGTGACACTAGCGGGAGGGCCGGGAGGGATGAGCAGTTCTTC.

The chain has TRBV7-2 and TRBJ1-2; no firm D call. Germline CDR1 reads SGHTA; CDR2 reads FQGNSA. The CDR3 runs 12 residues. Trimming left V 5 bases short and J 6 bases short, with 10 bases between. CDR3 sequence reads: CASSPYTDGYTF. As DNA, the CDR3 is TGTGCCAGCAGCCCCTACACGGATGGCTACACCTTC. Together with reference TRBV7-2 and TRBJ1-2, the CDR3 gives the full variable domain: GAGVSQSPSNKVTEKGKDVELRCDPISGHTALYWYRQSLGQGLEFLIYFQGNSAPDKSGLPSDRFSAERTGGSVSTLTIQRTQQEDSAVYLCASSPYTDGYTFGSGTRLTVV.

The chain couples TRBV9 to TRBJ2-7, with D perhaps TRBD1 (6 bases). Trimming took 0 bases from V and 1 from J, leaving 11 bases between them. Germline V lookup: CDR1 SGDLS, CDR2 YYNGEE. This CDR3 is built from 15 residues. CDR3 bases: TGTGCCAGCAGCGTAGGGACAGTATCTTCCTACGAGCAGTACTTC. Amino acid sequence: CASSVGTVSSYEQYF. The full variable domain, with the rest looked up from reference TRBV9 and TRBJ2-7, is DSGVTQTPKHLITATGQRVTLRCSPRSGDLSVYWYQQSLDQGLQFLIQYYNGEERAKGNILERFSAQQFPDLHSELNLSSLELGDSALYFCASSVGTVSSYEQYFGPGTRLTVT.

V and J are TRBV30 and TRBJ2-7; 8 nucleotides agree with TRBD1. The germline gives CDR1 GTSNPN, CDR2 SVGIG (reference sequence). V dropped 0 bases and J dropped 6; count of bases not matched to a gene: 7. The CDR3 contains 14 residues. In nucleotides, the CDR3 is TGTGCCTGGAGTGTACCAGGGGGCACCGGCGAGCAGTACTTC. Translated, it gives CAWSVPGGTGEQYF.

The J gene is TRBJ1-3, the V gene TRBV5-1; the D gene is possibly TRBD1 (5 bases). The CDR3 totals 15 residues. CDR1 SGHRS and CDR2 YFSETQ come from the germline V gene. V was pared by 4 bases and J by 0 bases, with 11 bases between. Written as DNA, the CDR3 is TGCGCCAGCAGCAGCTCAGGGATCTCTGGAAACACCATATATTTT. This encodes CASSSSGISGNTIYF.

The V and J genes are TRBV2 and TRBJ2-7, with 12 bases matching TRBD2. Per the germline V gene, CDR1 is SNHLY and CDR2 is FYNNEI. V lost 7 bases and J lost 3; bases outside the gene matches: 7. The CDR3 loop spans 15 amino acids. The DNA for the CDR3 is TGTGCCAGCAACCGACTAGCGGGGGCTCACTACGAGCAGTACTTC. Protein: CASNRLAGAHYEQYF.

The chain employs TRBV13 and TRBJ1-6; D remains unclear. Trimming pared 5 bases from V and 0 bases from J, leaving 8 bases between. The CDR3 consists of 15 residues. Germline values: CDR1 PRHDT, CDR2 FYEKMQ (reference sequence). The CDR3 DNA follows: TGTGCCAGCAGCATTAAGAGCTCCTATAATTCACCCCTCCACTTT. It is translated as CASSIKSSYNSPLHF. The variable domain in full, with the rest retrieved from reference TRBV13 and TRBJ1-6, is AAGVIQSPRHLIKEKRETATLKCYPIPRHDTVYWYQQGPGQDPQFLISFYEKMQSDKGSIPDRFSAQQFSDYHSELNMSSLELGDSALYFCASSIKSSYNSPLHFGNGTRLTVT.

This chain uses TRBV18 with TRBJ2-3; D is uncertain. Trimming cost V 6 bases and J 2 bases, with 15 bases left between them. The CDR3 is made up of 15 amino acids. Germline CDR1 KGHSH, CDR2 LQKENI. The CDR3 coding sequence is TGTGCCAGCTCCCGTGCCCCCCCGTACACAGATACGCAGTATTTT. Protein sequence: CASSRAPPYTDTQYF. Full variable domain (outside the CDR3, taken from reference TRBV18 and TRBJ2-3): NAGVMQNPRHLVRRRGQEARLRCSPMKGHSHVYWYRQLPEEGLKFMVYLQKENIIDESGMPKERFSAEFPKEGPSILRIQQVVRGDSAAYFCASSRAPPYTDTQYFGPGTRLTVL.

V usage is TRBV10-2 and J usage is TRBJ2-7; the D is unclear. The CDR3 is 16 amino acids. Trimming removed 0 bases at V and 1 base at J, with 13 bases between. The V gene's germline CDR1 is WSHSY and CDR2 SAAADI. DNA of the CDR3: TGCGCCAGCAGTGAGTCCTTTGCATATTTATCCTACGAGCAGTACTTC. Its translation: CASSESFAYLSYEQYF.

This chain connects TRBV4-1 to TRBJ2-2; perhaps D is TRBD1 or TRBD2 (6 bases each). Germline V gene sequence: CDR1 MGHRA, CDR2 YSYEKL. The CDR3 is 15 residues long. The ends were cut back, 0 bases at V and 5 bases at J, with 10 bases in the middle. The CDR3 region has the DNA TGCGCCAGCAGCCAAGATGTAGGGGGGACCGGGGAGCTGTTTTTT. Its protein product is CASSQDVGGTGELFF.

This chain uses TRBV19 with TRBJ1-2; a possible D gene is TRBD1 (6 bases). Germline values: CDR1 LNHDA, CDR2 SQIVND (reference sequence). Trimming shortened V by 6 bases and J by 7 bases, and 15 bases separated the two germline ends. The CDR3 spans 13 residues. CDR3 region: CASRPGQGTGYTF. In DNA form, the CDR3 reads TGTGCCAGTAGGCCGGGGCAGGGGACTGGCTACACCTTC.

The chain employs TRBV7-2 and TRBJ1-5; no clear D. Germline loops: CDR1 SGHTA, CDR2 FQGNSA. This CDR3 region has 15 residues. The ends were cut back, 1 base at V and 3 bases at J, with 10 bases in the middle. The CDR3 loop is CASSLVSSNNQPQHF. CDR3 nucleotides: TGTGCCAGCAGCTTAGTTTCCAGTAACAATCAGCCCCAGCATTTT. Together with reference TRBV7-2 and TRBJ1-5, the CDR3 gives the full variable domain: GAGVSQSPSNKVTEKGKDVELRCDPISGHTALYWYRQSLGQGLEFLIYFQGNSAPDKSGLPSDRFSAERTGGSVSTLTIQRTQQEDSAVYLCASSLVSSNNQPQHFGDGTRLSIL.

Remarks on this clone: This sample includes further DNA sequences coding for the same CDR3. The chain carries TRBV5-1 and TRBJ1-3; TRBD1 agrees at 7 bases. Looked up from germline, CDR1 is SGHRS and CDR2 is YFSETQ. The V gene end was trimmed by 3 bases and the J gene end by 2 bases; junction bases not matched to a gene: 2. The CDR3 runs to 14 residues. In nucleotides, the CDR3 is TGCGCCAGCAGCTCCCAGGGGGCTGGAAACACCATATATTTT. Translated: CASSSQGAGNTIYF.

The chain is built from TRBV7-2 and TRBJ2-7, with D possibly matching TRBD2 (5 bases). Germline lookup yields CDR1 SGHTA and CDR2 FQGNSA. The CDR3 is made up of 15 amino acids. V lost 1 base to trimming and J lost 2 bases, with 12 bases between them. CDR3 nucleotides: TGTGCCAGCAGCTTAGTTAGCGACCGGGCCTACGAGCAGTACTTC. Translation: CASSLVSDRAYEQYF. Supplemented by reference TRBV7-2 and TRBJ2-7, the full variable domain reads GAGVSQSPSNKVTEKGKDVELRCDPISGHTALYWYRQSLGQGLEFLIYFQGNSAPDKSGLPSDRFSAERTGGSVSTLTIQRTQQEDSAVYLCASSLVSDRAYEQYFGPGTRLTVT.

This chain joins TRBV30 and TRBJ2-6; D gene ambiguous. Germline-derived CDR1 and CDR2 are GTSNPN and SVGIG (reference sequence). The V end was cut by 4 bases, the J end by 4 bases, with 5 bases between. The CDR3 totals 12 residues. CDR3 protein: CAWMPGANVLTF. CDR3 DNA: TGTGCCTGGATGCCAGGGGCCAACGTCCTGACTTTC.

The chain is built from TRBV5-1 and TRBJ1-2, with D possibly TRBD1 on 5 matching bases. The CDR3 sequence is 14 residues long. CDR1 and CDR2 from the germline V gene are SGHRS and YFSETQ. The V and J ends lost 4 bases and 0 bases respectively, with 10 bases between them. This CDR3 reads CASSEDTTNYGYTF. The CDR3 DNA is TGCGCCAGCAGCGAGGACACGACTAACTATGGCTACACCTTC.

V and J are TRBV18 and TRBJ2-6; the D is unclear. Germline-derived CDR1 and CDR2 are KGHSH and LQKENI. The CDR3 consists of 16 residues. Trimming stripped 7 bases from V and 0 bases from J, with 13 bases between. The CDR3, as DNA: TGTGCCAGCTGCGACGGGTTAACCTCTGGGGCCAACGTCCTGACTTTC. Protein product: CASCDGLTSGANVLTF.

The V and J genes are TRBV30 and TRBJ2-3; tentative D call: TRBD1 (6 bases). V was shortened by 6 bases and J by 6 bases, with 19 bases between the two germline ends. This CDR3 region has 14 residues. In germline, CDR1 is GTSNPN, CDR2 SVGIG (reference sequence). The chain's CDR3 is CACIRGTKGDTQYF. The CDR3 DNA sequence: TGTGCCTGCATAAGGGGGACGAAAGGGGATACGCAGTATTTT.